This passage covers 21 T cell receptor beta chains from one sample sequenced in a study of cytomegalovirus exposure and HLA in healthy donors (TCRdb year 2017). Libraries came from the immunoSEQ multiplex PCR assay. For the multiplex PCR, a mixture combining 60 forward primers for TCR Vbeta segments and 13 reverse primers for TCR Jbeta segments was used. TCRdb stores this immuneACCESS table with in-frame sequences only. Part of the clones is absent; in the studies checked, under half of the shortfall reflects unresolved V genes, and no reason is known for the rest. This sample is represented by 140,000 to 150,000 clones; roughly 80% of them were singletons. The top ten clonotypes cover 10% to 15% of the sample. The sample consisted of PBMCs. The receptors stem from a man in his forties or fifties in good health and CMV-seropositive.

V usage is TRBV5-6 and J usage is TRBJ2-1; 9 nucleotides line up with TRBD2. The CDR3 length is 15 residues. Per the germline V gene, CDR1 is SGHDT and CDR2 is YYEEEE. Germline trimming cut 4 bases from V and 6 bases from J; bases unmatched to any gene: 8. The CDR3 nucleotides are TGTGCCAGCAGCCTCACCCCACTAGCGGGCAATGAGCAGTTCTTC. It codes for CASSLTPLAGNEQFF. Supplemented by reference TRBV5-6 and TRBJ2-1, the full variable domain reads DAGVTQSPTHLIKTRGQQVTLRCSPKSGHDTVSWYQQALGQGPQFIFQYYEEEERQRGNFPDRFSGHQFPNYSSELNVNALLLGDSALYLCASSLTPLAGNEQFFGPGTRLTVL.

This clone has only one observation. V and J are TRBV5-4 and TRBJ2-5; D remains unclear. This CDR3 contains 12 residues. V shed 3 bases and J shed 5 bases, with 8 bases lying between them. Germline CDR1 and CDR2: SGHNT and YYREEE (reference sequence). The CDR3 DNA reads as TGTGCCAGCAGCTCTGCCCGGGAGACCCAGTACTTC. Residues: CASSSARETQYF.

V gene TRBV27 combines with J gene TRBJ2-1; possibly TRBD2 for D (5 bases). V lost 6 bases and J 10 bases, leaving 16 bases between the germline ends. The CDR3 has 13 residues. CDR1 is MNHEY and CDR2 is SMNVEV in the germline V gene (reference sequence). The CDR3 here is CASRTPPGGEQFF. The CDR3 DNA reads as TGTGCCAGCAGGACTCCTCCCGGAGGCGAGCAGTTCTTC.

V usage is TRBV27 and J usage is TRBJ2-1; 9 bases map to TRBD2. This CDR3 is 13 amino acids long. The trim removed 3 bases at V and 12 bases at J, leaving 6 bases unmatched. CDR1 is MNHEY, CDR2 SMNVEV, per germline (reference sequence). CDR3 region: CASSLGLAGPQFF. In DNA form, the CDR3 reads TGTGCCAGCAGTTTGGGGCTAGCGGGACCGCAGTTCTTC.

V gene TRBV2 combines with J gene TRBJ2-2, with 13 bases lining up with TRBD2. J was trimmed by 8 bases and V by 4 bases; bases with no gene match: 1. The V gene's germline CDR1 is SNHLY and CDR2 FYNNEI. CDR3 length: 14 amino acids. The CDR3 here is CASSGLAGGGELFF. The CDR3 bases are TGTGCCAGCAGTGGACTAGCGGGAGGAGGGGAGCTGTTTTTT.

This rearrangement joins TRBV6-1 to TRBJ2-7, with 9 nucleotides matching TRBD1. The CDR3 loop spans 15 amino acids. J was trimmed by 6 bases and V by 5 bases; bases with no gene match: 11. Germline V CDR1 and CDR2: MNHNS, SASEGT. In DNA form, the CDR3 reads TGTGCCAGCAGTCCCGGGACAGGGCTACGGAGCGAGCAGTACTTC. This gives the protein CASSPGTGLRSEQYF.

V usage is TRBV6-1 and J usage is TRBJ2-7; maybe TRBD2 (6 bases). The CDR3 covers 13 residues. Germline CDR1 is MNHNS and CDR2 is SASEGT. The V end was cut by 6 bases, the J end by 7 bases, with 16 bases between. CDR3 residues: CASSGSGYREQYF. The CDR3 DNA reads TGTGCCAGCAGCGGGAGTGGGTATAGGGAGCAGTACTTC.

The V and J genes are TRBV28 and TRBJ2-2; 7 bases are shared with TRBD2. Trimming removed 8 bases from V and 6 bases from J; junction bases left unmatched: 6. This CDR3 has 13 residues. Germline lookup yields CDR1 MDHEN and CDR2 SYDVKM. The CDR3 bases are TGTGCCAGCCTAAACCTAGCGGCCGGGGAGCTGTTTTTT. Its protein product is CASLNLAAGELFF.

V is TRBV6-1 and J is TRBJ2-4, with TRBD1 as a possible D gene (5 bases). The V end was cut by 3 bases, the J end by 6 bases, with 15 bases between. Germline V gene sequence: CDR1 MNHNS, CDR2 SASEGT. The CDR3 is made up of 15 amino acids. For the CDR3, the DNA is TGTGCCAGCAGTGATGTTGAAACAGGACCAAACATTCAGTACTTC. Protein product: CASSDVETGPNIQYF.

This clone has more than one count but fewer than ten. This chain links TRBV18 with TRBJ2-5; D is perhaps TRBD2 (7 bases). Deletions cut 2 bases from V and 5 bases from J, with 15 bases between. The germline gives CDR1 KGHSH, CDR2 LQKENI. CDR3 length: 15 residues. CDR3 DNA: TGTGCCAGCTCACCAGACACAGGGAGGGAGGAGACCCAGTACTTC. This encodes CASSPDTGREETQYF.

The chain has TRBV9 and TRBJ2-5, with 9 bases fitting TRBD2. V gave up 0 bases and J gave up 4 bases; unmatched junction bases: 4. The germline V gene encodes CDR1 SGDLS and CDR2 YYNGEE. The CDR3 has 15 amino acids. The CDR3 is CASSVDSGSGETQYF. CDR3 sequence (DNA): TGTGCCAGCAGCGTAGATAGCGGGAGCGGAGAGACCCAGTACTTC.

This clone has only a few counts. V is TRBV9 and J is TRBJ2-1; 11 bases map to TRBD2. J lost 5 bases, V lost 0 bases, and 10 bases had no gene match. The CDR3 runs 18 residues. Germline CDR1 SGDLS, CDR2 YYNGEE. The CDR3 protein is CASSVGTSGSGWNNEQFF. The DNA of the CDR3 is TGTGCCAGCAGCGTAGGGACTAGCGGGTCAGGGTGGAACAATGAGCAGTTCTTC.

The rearrangement joins TRBV19 to TRBJ1-2, with TRBD1 identical over 8 bases. Germline CDR1 and CDR2: LNHDA and SQIVND (reference sequence). The CDR3 spans 12 residues. The V and J ends lost 8 bases and 6 bases, in that order; junction bases with no gene match: 5. The CDR3 is CASGYRGDGYTF. CDR3 DNA: TGTGCCAGTGGATACAGGGGGGATGGCTACACCTTC.

The rearrangement links TRBV5-4 to TRBJ2-5; unclear D gene. CDR1 SGHNT and CDR2 YYREEE come from the germline V gene (reference sequence). Trimming stripped 6 bases from V and 3 bases from J, with 18 bases between. This CDR3 comprises 15 residues. For the CDR3, the DNA is TGTGCCAGCACCTTAGACCCCAGCGAAAAAGAGACCCAGTACTTC. This encodes CASTLDPSEKETQYF.

V usage is TRBV18 and J usage is TRBJ2-7, with 10 bases aligning to TRBD2. Germline V gene sequence: CDR1 KGHSH, CDR2 LQKENI. Losses at the gene ends were 0 bases for V and 5 bases for J; bases not matched to a gene: 7. There are 16 residues in the CDR3. CDR3 protein: CASSPPVQREGDEQYF. The DNA for the CDR3 is TGTGCCAGCTCACCACCTGTCCAGCGGGAGGGGGACGAGCAGTACTTC.

The chain combines TRBV18 with TRBJ2-7; unclear D gene. V dropped 3 bases and J dropped 5 bases, with 5 bases sitting between them. CDR3 length equals 11 residues. Germline CDR1 reads KGHSH; CDR2 reads LQKENI. For the CDR3, the DNA is TGTGCCAGCTCACCTGAGCACGAGCAGTACTTC. Its translation is CASSPEHEQYF.

CDR3 nucleotides: TGCGCCAGCAGCCAAGGATTCCTAGCACGGTACAATGAGCAGTTCTTC. Amino acids: CASSQGFLARYNEQFF. This chain links TRBV4-1 with TRBJ2-1; tentatively, D is TRBD2 (5 bases). The germline V gene has CDR1 MGHRA and CDR2 YSYEKL. The CDR3 length is 16 residues. The ends were cut back, 1 base at V and 4 bases at J, with 14 bases in the middle.

V and J are TRBV15 and TRBJ1-2, with D unresolved. The CDR3 consists of 13 residues. Germline V gene lookup returns CDR1 LNHNV and CDR2 YYDKDF (reference sequence). The V and J ends lost 0 bases and 2 bases respectively, with 4 bases between them. The CDR3 DNA reads TGTGCCACCAGCAGAGATGTAAACTATGGCTACACCTTC. Protein product: CATSRDVNYGYTF.

The CDR3, as DNA: TGTGCCAGTAGAAGGACGGACATTAACTATGGCTACACCTTC. Translation gives CASRRTDINYGYTF. The gene calls are TRBV19 and TRBJ1-2, with D perhaps TRBD1 (5 bases). CDR1 LNHDA and CDR2 SQIVND come from the germline V gene (reference sequence). This CDR3 spans 14 amino acids. V was trimmed by 6 bases and J by 1 base, leaving 12 bases between them.

The chain carries TRBV7-2 and TRBJ2-3, with 11 bases aligning to TRBD2. CDR1 SGHTA and CDR2 FQGNSA come from the germline V gene. The V segment lost 0 bases and the J segment 6 bases; nucleotides outside the gene matches: 5. The CDR3 runs to 16 residues. CDR3 DNA sequence: TGTGCCAGCAGCTTAGCGCTTAGCGGGAGGGGGGATACGCAGTATTTT. Its translation is CASSLALSGRGDTQYF. Complete variable domain (other parts from reference TRBV7-2 and TRBJ2-3): GAGVSQSPSNKVTEKGKDVELRCDPISGHTALYWYRQSLGQGLEFLIYFQGNSAPDKSGLPSDRFSAERTGGSVSTLTIQRTQQEDSAVYLCASSLALSGRGDTQYFGPGTRLTVL.

This clone was counted between two and nine times. This CDR3 is also generated by other DNA sequences in the sample. The gene calls are TRBV5-4 and TRBJ2-1, with no clear D. The CDR3 contains 15 residues. V was shortened by 0 bases and J by 0 bases, with 7 bases between the two germline ends. Looked up from germline, CDR1 is SGHNT and CDR2 is YYREEE (reference sequence). The CDR3 DNA sequence: TGTGCCAGCAGCTTGGGCGGTAGCTCCTACAATGAGCAGTTCTTC. Its protein product is CASSLGGSSYNEQFF.